The clone carrying this TCR beta chain was observed a single time. Antigen: not known. The PCR had 60 Vbeta and 13 Jbeta primers. Produced via immunoSEQ multiplex PCR; TCRdb's table is partial and in-frame only. The sample yields roughly 170,000 clones, roughly 80% seen once. V was shortened by 3 bases and J by 5 bases, with 11 bases between the two germline ends. The germline V gene has CDR1 ENHRY and CDR2 SYGVKD. The CDR3 consists of 14 residues. The sample belongs to a study of cytomegalovirus exposure and HLA in healthy donors. Overall study results and limits: Sequences of the TCR beta chain were said to predict the HLA-A and HLA-B alleles of most subjects accurately. Most TCRs appeared rarely, but some public TCRs recurred in many donors.

Sequenced input: PBMCs. The receptor was derived from a man aged 50 or older in good health and CMV-seronegative. The V and J genes are TRBV10-3 and TRBJ2-1, with D possibly being TRBD2 (6 bases). CDR3 in DNA: TGTGCCATCAGTGATTCTTTAGCGGACAATGAGCAGTTCTTC. Amino acids: CAISDSLADNEQFF.